Sequencing of this T cell receptor (beta chain) was carried out in a study of human T cells and chemical hapten exposure. Study-wide context: Readings were taken at 6 days from patch tests that had applied 0.01% DPC to the upper back.

Documented time point: pre-sensitization, week 0. The treatment here: therapeutic diphenylcyclopropenone sensitization with weekly scalp DPC. This clonotype was picked up many times. The library attached unique molecular identifiers to individual cDNA molecules. As processed by the authors: A typical sample had 95,638 TCRs, with roughly 23,224 to 690,600 overall. TCRdb itself ran the RACE reads through MiXCR, one entry per CDR3 protein. What appears here as the V and J calls and clone size reflects TCRdb's work, not the paper's. Counted here are about 98,000 distinct CDR3 sequences, 10% to 14% occurring once; the ten biggest clones make up approximately 3.1%. The CDR3 has 16 amino acids. V trimming: 2 bases; J trimming: 3 bases; junction bases outside the gene matches: 6.

The specimen was whole blood, collected in connection with sensitization to the hapten diphenylcyclopropenone (DPC). The clonotype originates from a woman aged 55-70 years with alopecia areata. Some clones in this sample may be carry-over from other donors' samples. The genes are TRBV12-3 or TRBV12-4 and TRBJ2-3, with 9 bases fitting TRBD1. CDR3 region: CASSLQTGGRTDTQYF. In DNA, the CDR3 is TGTGCCAGCAGTTTACAGACAGGGGGGAGGACAGATACGCAGTATTTT.